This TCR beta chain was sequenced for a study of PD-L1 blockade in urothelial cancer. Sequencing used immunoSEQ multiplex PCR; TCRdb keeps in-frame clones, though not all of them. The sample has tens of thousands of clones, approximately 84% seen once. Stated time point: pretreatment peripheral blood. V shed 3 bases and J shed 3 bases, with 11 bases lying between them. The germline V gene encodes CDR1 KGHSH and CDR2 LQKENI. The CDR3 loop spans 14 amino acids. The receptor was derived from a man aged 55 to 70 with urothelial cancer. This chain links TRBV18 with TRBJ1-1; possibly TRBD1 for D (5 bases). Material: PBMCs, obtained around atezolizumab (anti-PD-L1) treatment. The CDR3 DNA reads TGTGCCAGCTCACCCAGGGTTTCTGACACTGAAGCTTTCTTT. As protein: CASSPRVSDTEAFF.